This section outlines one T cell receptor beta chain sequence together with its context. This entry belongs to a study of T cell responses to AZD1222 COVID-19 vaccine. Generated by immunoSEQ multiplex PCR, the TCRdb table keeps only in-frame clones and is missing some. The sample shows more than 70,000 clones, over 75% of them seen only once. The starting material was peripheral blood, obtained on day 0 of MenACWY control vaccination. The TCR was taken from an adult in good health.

CDR3 sequence (DNA): TGTGCCAGCAGTTTGCCCGGGACTAGAGGCAATGAGCAGTTCTTC. Residues: CASSLPGTRGNEQFF. The V call is TRBV28, the J call TRBJ2-1; 8 nucleotides match TRBD2. Germline CDR1 is MDHEN and CDR2 is SYDVKM. The CDR3 loop spans 15 amino acids. Trimming removed 3 bases from V and 6 bases from J; junction bases left unmatched: 7.